In its sample, the clone carrying this TCR beta chain was seen a few times. As for time point: persistent/refractory GD, antithyroid drugs over 5 years with positive TRAb. PBMC-derived RNA was used for the TCR library. The data were taken from a study of regulatory T cells in long-lasting Graves disease. Trimming pared 6 bases from V and 8 bases from J, leaving 17 bases between. Germline CDR1 is MDHEN and CDR2 is SYDVKM. This CDR3 contains 14 residues. With iRepertoire HTBI primers and Arm-PCR of CDR3 regions, TCR beta libraries were built. TCRdb re-analysed the multiplex PCR reads in MiXCR, keeping a single row per CDR3 protein. The table has approximately 290,000 distinct CDR3 sequences, around a fifth seen once.

The rearrangement joins TRBV28 to TRBJ1-5; D gene uncertain. Sequences were derived from peripheral blood mononuclear cells (PBMCs), sampled when the disease was refractory, from a patient treated with antithyroid drugs. The TCR originated in a female donor with Graves disease. Written as DNA, the CDR3 is TGTGCCAGCAGACCCGACGGAACGGGAGAGCCCCAGCATTTT. It yields the protein CASRPDGTGEPQHF.